These T cell receptor beta chains were read from a single sample in a study of memory CD4+ T cells and cytomegalovirus serostatus. Some clones are missing from TCRdb's copy, which holds only in-frame ones; the method was immunoSEQ multiplex PCR. The data show some 48,000 clones, with under 80% seen just once and nearly 0.95% held by the top ten. Material: memory CD4+ T cells from blood. These receptors were collected from an adult in good health and CMV-seronegative. The CDR3 runs from the conserved cysteine through the conserved F or W. The D gene is left open where the match is weak. Clone size is not always given. Where it is, it says once, few, many or a class for expanded clones.

D gene	clone size	J gene	V gene	CDR3 protein	CDR3 DNA
.	once	TRBJ1-4	TRBV5-6	CASSLEGNGEKLFF	TGTGCCAGCAGCTTGGAGGGGAACGGTGAAAAACTGTTTTTT
TRBD2	.	TRBJ2-1	TRBV4-3	CASSHGGGIVSSYNEQFF	TGCGCCAGCAGCCATGGGGGGGGGATTGTTAGCTCCTACAATGAGCAGTTCTTC
.	.	TRBJ1-2	TRBV7-2	CASSPRQDGYTF	TGTGCCAGCAGCCCCAGACAGGATGGCTACACCTTC
TRBD1	.	TRBJ2-7	TRBV5-6	CASSGGTGISEQYF	TGTGCCAGCAGCGGCGGGACAGGGATTTCCGAGCAGTACTTC
TRBD1	.	TRBJ1-1	TRBV15	CATSRPRTGADTEAFF	TGTGCCACCAGCAGACCGCGGACAGGGGCGGACACTGAAGCTTTCTTT
TRBD1	.	TRBJ1-6	TRBV28	CASSLPGQGGDNSPLHF	TGTGCCAGCAGTCTCCCAGGACAGGGAGGAGATAATTCACCCCTCCACTTT
.	.	TRBJ2-1	TRBV7-2	CASSLDRDNEQFF	TGTGCCAGCAGCCTAGACAGAGACAATGAGCAGTTCTTC
.	.	TRBJ2-7	TRBV7-9	CASSNKGGSYEQYF	TGTGCCAGCAGCAATAAAGGGGGCTCCTACGAGCAGTACTTC
.	.	TRBJ1-5	TRBV19	CASSIQVSSNQPQHF	TGTGCCAGTAGTATTCAGGTTTCTAGCAATCAGCCCCAGCATTTT
.	.	TRBJ2-7	TRBV20-1	CSARGLYEQYF	TGCAGTGCTAGAGGATTATACGAGCAGTACTTC
.	.	TRBJ2-7	TRBV7-9	CASSPRAWVGEQYF	TGTGCCAGCAGCCCACGGGCTTGGGTGGGCGAGCAGTACTTC
TRBD2	.	TRBJ2-3	TRBV9	CASSLSGGADTQYF	TGTGCCAGCAGCCTCAGCGGGGGGGCGGATACGCAGTATTTT
.	.	TRBJ2-1	TRBV7-2	CASGGLAEYNEQFF	TGTGCCAGCGGCGGATTGGCGGAGTACAATGAGCAGTTCTTC
.	.	TRBJ1-2	TRBV5-5	CASSLAVAPPRGYTF	TGTGCCAGCAGCTTGGCCGTAGCCCCCCCTAGGGGCTACACCTTC
TRBD1	.	TRBJ1-2	TRBV5-4	CASSPRDRATYGYTF	TGTGCCAGCAGCCCCCGGGACAGGGCCACCTATGGCTACACCTTC
TRBD1	.	TRBJ1-6	TRBV28	CASSSMGTGVVGSPLHF	TGTGCCAGCAGCTCAATGGGGACAGGGGTGGTCGGTTCACCCCTCCACTTT
TRBD1	.	TRBJ2-2	TRBV11-2	CASRLHTFPTGAFTGELFF	TGTGCCAGCCGATTGCATACCTTTCCGACAGGGGCCTTCACCGGGGAGCTGTTTTTT
.	once	TRBJ2-7	TRBV7-2	CASSLGSVGPYEQYF	TGTGCCAGCAGCTTAGGTTCCGTAGGGCCCTACGAGCAGTACTTC
.	.	TRBJ1-1	TRBV2	CASSSTRTVNTEAFF	TGTGCCAGCAGTTCAACCCGGACGGTGAACACTGAAGCTTTCTTT
.	.	TRBJ2-5	TRBV2	CASLKQQETQYF	TGTGCCAGCCTGAAACAGCAAGAGACCCAGTACTTC
.	.	TRBJ1-2	TRBV19	CASTLANDPGHGYTF	TGTGCCAGTACCTTAGCAAACGACCCAGGACATGGCTACACCTTC
.	.	TRBJ1-2	TRBV5-1	CASSPGTGGYGYTF	TGCGCCAGCAGCCCTGGGACGGGGGGCTATGGCTACACCTTC
TRBD2	.	TRBJ2-3	TRBV13	CASSLGKWIIAGGARVPTDTQYF	TGTGCCAGCAGCTTAGGGAAATGGATAATAGCGGGGGGGGCGCGAGTACCCACAGATACGCAGTATTTT
.	.	TRBJ1-2	TRBV5-1	CASSLGRDLANYGYTF	TGCGCCAGCAGCTTAGGACGGGACCTAGCTAACTATGGCTACACCTTC
.	.	TRBJ2-1	TRBV7-9	CASSFREQFF	TGTGCCAGCAGCTTTCGGGAGCAGTTCTTC
.	.	TRBJ1-5	TRBV9	CASSGQGTQPQHF	TGTGCCAGCAGCGGGCAGGGAACTCAGCCCCAGCATTTT
.	.	TRBJ1-3	TRBV18	CASSPLGKGKNGNTIYF	TGTGCCAGCTCACCCCTTGGGAAGGGGAAAAATGGAAACACCATATATTTT
.	.	TRBJ1-2	TRBV4-3	CASSPKGASGYTF	TGCGCCAGCAGCCCCAAAGGGGCGAGCGGCTACACCTTC
TRBD1	.	TRBJ1-2	TRBV28	CASSLDRVSGYTF	TGTGCCAGCAGCTTGGACAGGGTCTCTGGCTACACCTTC
.	.	TRBJ1-1	TRBV28	CASSTDSGNTEAFF	TGTGCCAGCAGTACAGACAGCGGGAACACTGAAGCTTTCTTT
.	few	TRBJ1-5	TRBV5-1	CASSLGVNQPQHF	TGCGCCAGCAGCTTGGGGGTCAATCAGCCCCAGCATTTT
TRBD2	once	TRBJ2-1	TRBV6-6	CASSYSLAGGHEQFF	TGTGCCAGCAGTTACTCCCTAGCGGGGGGGCATGAGCAGTTCTTC
.	.	TRBJ1-1	TRBV5-6	CASSLPIGGNTEAFF	TGTGCCAGCAGCTTGCCAATTGGTGGAAACACTGAAGCTTTCTTT
TRBD2	.	TRBJ2-1	TRBV11-3	CASSPRGGPNEQFF	TGTGCCAGCAGCCCTCGCGGGGGGCCCAATGAGCAGTTCTTC
.	.	TRBJ1-1	TRBV28	CASSFGPGAFF	TGTGCCAGCAGTTTTGGCCCGGGTGCTTTCTTT
TRBD1	once	TRBJ2-7	TRBV5-4	CASSSDRGQEQYF	TGTGCCAGCTCCTCGGACAGGGGGCAGGAGCAGTACTTC
.	.	TRBJ2-7	TRBV7-3	CASSLTQGKLGEQYF	TGTGCCAGCAGCTTAACGCAGGGAAAGTTAGGCGAGCAGTACTTC
.	.	TRBJ1-1	TRBV7-8	CASSLTLNTEAFF	TGTGCCAGCAGCTTGACACTGAACACTGAAGCTTTCTTT
.	.	TRBJ2-1	TRBV7-9	CASSPAGVRSYNEQFF	TGTGCCAGCAGTCCAGCGGGTGTACGCTCCTACAATGAGCAGTTCTTC
.	few	TRBJ2-3	TRBV27	CASSSPSSISTDTQYF	TGTGCCAGCAGTTCCCCTAGCTCTATTAGCACAGATACGCAGTATTTT
.	.	TRBJ1-2	TRBV7-2	CASSLWGKSGYTF	TGTGCCAGCAGCTTATGGGGCAAAAGTGGCTACACCTTC
.	.	TRBJ1-5	TRBV30	CAWSGGRNQPQHF	TGTGCCTGGAGTGGAGGACGCAATCAGCCCCAGCATTTT